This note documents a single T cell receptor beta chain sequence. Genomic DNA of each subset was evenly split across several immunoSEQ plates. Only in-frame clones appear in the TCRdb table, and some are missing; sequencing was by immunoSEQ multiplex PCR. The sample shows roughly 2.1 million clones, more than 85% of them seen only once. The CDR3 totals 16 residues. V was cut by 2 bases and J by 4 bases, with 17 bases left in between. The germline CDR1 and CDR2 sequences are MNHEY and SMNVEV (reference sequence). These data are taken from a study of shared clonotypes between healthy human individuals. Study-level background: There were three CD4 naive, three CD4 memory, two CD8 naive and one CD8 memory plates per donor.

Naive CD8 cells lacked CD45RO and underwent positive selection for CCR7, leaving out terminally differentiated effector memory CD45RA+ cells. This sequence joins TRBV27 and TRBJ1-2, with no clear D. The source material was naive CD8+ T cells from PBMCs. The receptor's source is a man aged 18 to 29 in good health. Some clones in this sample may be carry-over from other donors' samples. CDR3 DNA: TGTGCCAGCAGTTTACACCTACCAGTGACCCCCTATGGCTACACCTTC. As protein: CASSLHLPVTPYGYTF.